This T cell receptor (beta chain) appears in the sequencing data of a study of CD8 T cells in ankylosing spondylitis. Libraries of TCR beta came from quantitative 5'-RACE with molecular barcodes. TCRdb passed the 5' RACE reads through MiXCR, listing each CDR3 protein once. The sample holds approximately 400,000 distinct CDR3 sequences; 17% are singletons and the top ten take about 0.94%. Germline V lookup: CDR1 MGHRA, CDR2 YSYEKL. The V and J ends lost 1 base and 7 bases respectively, with 8 bases between them. The CDR3 totals 14 residues. There are a few counts of this clonotype. Its cognate antigen is unknown. Study-wide results and caveats: Blood from ankylosing spondylitis patients appeared to carry a characteristic eight-variant TCR beta motif. Clones tied to disease were said to be significantly enriched in matched ankylosing spondylitis synovial fluid. A number of the motif variants had already been described in reactive arthritis synovial fluid and blood.

The TCR comes from a male donor with ankylosing spondylitis. V usage is TRBV4-1 and J usage is TRBJ1-6; D unresolved. The sequenced sample was blood, either unsorted or a sorted T cell fraction (not recorded which). CDR3 DNA: TGCGCCAGCAGCCAAGCTGGAGGGAATTCACCCCTCCACTTT. This translates into CASSQAGGNSPLHF.